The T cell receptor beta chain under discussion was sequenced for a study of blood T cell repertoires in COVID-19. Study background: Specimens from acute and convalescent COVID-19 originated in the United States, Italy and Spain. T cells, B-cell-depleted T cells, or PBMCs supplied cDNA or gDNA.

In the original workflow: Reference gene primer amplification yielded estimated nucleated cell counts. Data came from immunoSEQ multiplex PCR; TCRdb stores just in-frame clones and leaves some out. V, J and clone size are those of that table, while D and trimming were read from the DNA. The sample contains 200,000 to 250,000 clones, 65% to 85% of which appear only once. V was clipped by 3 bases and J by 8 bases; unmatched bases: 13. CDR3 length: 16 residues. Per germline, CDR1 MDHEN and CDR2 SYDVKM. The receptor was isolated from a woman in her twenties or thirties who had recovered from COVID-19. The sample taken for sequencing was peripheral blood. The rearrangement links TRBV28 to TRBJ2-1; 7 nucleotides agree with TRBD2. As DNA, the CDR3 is TGTGCCAGCAGTTTCTCCTCCCGACTAGCTGAGTATGAGCAGTTCTTC. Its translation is CASSFSSRLAEYEQFF.